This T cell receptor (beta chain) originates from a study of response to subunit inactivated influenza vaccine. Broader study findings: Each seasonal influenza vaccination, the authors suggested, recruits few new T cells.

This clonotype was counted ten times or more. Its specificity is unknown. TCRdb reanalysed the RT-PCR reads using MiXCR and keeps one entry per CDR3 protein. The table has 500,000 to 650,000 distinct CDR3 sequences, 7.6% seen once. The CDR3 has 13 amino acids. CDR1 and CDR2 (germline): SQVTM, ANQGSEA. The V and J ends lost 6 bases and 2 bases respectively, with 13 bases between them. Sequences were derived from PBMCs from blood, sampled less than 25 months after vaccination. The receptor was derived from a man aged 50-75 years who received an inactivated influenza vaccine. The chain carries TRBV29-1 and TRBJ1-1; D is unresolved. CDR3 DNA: TGCAGCGTCGAGGGATTGAGAAACACTGAAGCTTTCTTT. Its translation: CSVEGLRNTEAFF.